The 6 T cell receptor beta chains presented below share a single source sample, sequenced in a study of naive and memory T cell subsets. Both TRBC1 and TRBC2 were covered by a beta constant-region primer of two equimolar oligonucleotides. In TCRdb, the UMI-ligation and nested PCR reads were re-called with MiXCR into one record per CDR3 protein. The table includes tens of thousands of distinct CDR3 sequences, approximately 14% detected once. The specimen sequenced was central memory CD4+ T cells from blood. The origin of the receptors is a human donor in good health.

CDR3 bases: TGTGCCAGCAGCCAAGAAAGGACTAACCGAGATACGCAGTATTTT. Translation: CASSQERTNRDTQYF. The chain couples TRBV4-2 to TRBJ2-3; D is perhaps TRBD2 (6 bases). Trimming removed 0 bases from V and 5 bases from J, with 12 bases in between. Germline loops: CDR1 LGHNA, CDR2 YNFKEQ. This CDR3 has 15 residues.

The genes are TRBV27 and TRBJ2-3; 8 bases are shared with TRBD2. Germline CDR1 reads MNHEY; CDR2 reads SMNVEV (reference sequence). The CDR3 runs 15 residues. V was clipped by 3 bases and J by 3 bases; unmatched bases: 5. The DNA of the CDR3 is TGTGCCAGCAGTTTTGGAGCGGGAGTAACAGATACGCAGTATTTT. Translation: CASSFGAGVTDTQYF.

There are a few counts of this clonotype. The J gene is TRBJ2-1, the V gene TRBV28; 7 bases match TRBD2. The CDR3 runs to 14 residues. CDR1 MDHEN and CDR2 SYDVKM come from the germline V gene. Germline trimming cut 3 bases from V and 5 bases from J; bases unmatched to any gene: 4. The DNA of the CDR3 is TGTGCCAGCAGTTTTTACAGCGGGAACAATGAGCAGTTCTTC. This translates into CASSFYSGNNEQFF. The full variable domain, rest sourced from reference TRBV28 and TRBJ2-1, is DVKVTQSSRYLVKRTGEKVFLECVQDMDHENMFWYRQDPGLGLRLIYFSYDVKMKEKGDIPEGYSVSREKKERFSLILESASTNQTSMYLCASSFYSGNNEQFFGPGTRLTVL.

There are a few counts of this clonotype. J is TRBJ2-3 and V is TRBV7-3; D unclear. Germline V lookup: CDR1 SGHTA, CDR2 FQGTGA. The CDR3 runs 14 residues. The V and J ends lost 0 bases and 2 bases respectively, with 6 bases between them. The CDR3 DNA reads TGTGCCAGCAGCTTAACTAGTAACACAGATACGCAGTATTTT. Protein product: CASSLTSNTDTQYF.

This clonotype was seen only a few times. The V call is TRBV20-1, the J call TRBJ1-2; D gene ambiguous. Germline lookup yields CDR1 DFQATT and CDR2 SNEGSKA (reference sequence). CDR3 size: 14 residues. Trimming took 3 bases from V and 7 from J, leaving 18 bases between them. As DNA, the CDR3 is TGCAGTGCTAGGGAAGTATTTACGGTCGGTGGCTACACCTTC. Protein sequence: CSAREVFTVGGYTF.

The chain couples TRBV6-1 to TRBJ1-5; 8 bases line up with TRBD1. The CDR3 length is 14 residues. Trimming removed 7 bases from V and 6 bases from J; junction bases left unmatched: 8. Germline loops: CDR1 MNHNS, CDR2 SASEGT. The CDR3 here is CASIQQGTGQPQHF. The CDR3 bases are TGTGCCAGCATCCAGCAGGGGACAGGTCAGCCCCAGCATTTT.